The table lists the clone carrying this T cell receptor beta chain with a count of one. Its antigen is currently unknown. This entry comes from a study of shared clonotypes between healthy human individuals. The wider study: Aged between 18 and 49, the donors were a couple of women and a few men.

Whole-study findings and limits: Sample collection involved blood only; tissue repertoires are likely different.

V was cut by 2 bases and J by 0 bases, with 8 bases left in between. Germline V gene lookup returns CDR1 KGHSH and CDR2 LQKENI. CDR3 length: 15 residues. Execution of the assay was at deep level. Repertoires were generated with immunoSEQ multiplex PCR, while TCRdb's copy carries only in-frame clones and drops some. The table lists about 490,000 clones, 65% to 80% of them singletons. The J gene is TRBJ1-5, the V gene TRBV18; D is uncertain. The sequenced sample was PBMCs. The origin of this receptor is a woman aged 40 to 55 in good health. Some clones in this sample may be carry-over from other donors' samples. The CDR3 spells CASSPSPNSNQPQHF. CDR3 DNA sequence: TGTGCCAGCTCACCATCCCCAAATAGCAATCAGCCCCAGCATTTT.